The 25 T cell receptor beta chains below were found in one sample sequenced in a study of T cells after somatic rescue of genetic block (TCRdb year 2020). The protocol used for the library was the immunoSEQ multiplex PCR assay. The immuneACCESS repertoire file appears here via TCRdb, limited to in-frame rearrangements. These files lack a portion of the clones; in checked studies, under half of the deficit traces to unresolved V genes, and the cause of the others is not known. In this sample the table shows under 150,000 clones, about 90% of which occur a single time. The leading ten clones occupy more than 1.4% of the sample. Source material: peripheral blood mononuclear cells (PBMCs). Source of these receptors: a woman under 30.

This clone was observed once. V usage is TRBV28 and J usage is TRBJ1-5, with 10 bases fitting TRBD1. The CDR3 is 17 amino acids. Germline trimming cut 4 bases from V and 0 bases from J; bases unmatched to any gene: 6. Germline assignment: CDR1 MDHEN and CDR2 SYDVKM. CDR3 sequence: CASSSGQGRHSNQPQHF. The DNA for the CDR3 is TGTGCCAGCAGTTCGGGACAGGGGCGGCATAGCAATCAGCCCCAGCATTTT.

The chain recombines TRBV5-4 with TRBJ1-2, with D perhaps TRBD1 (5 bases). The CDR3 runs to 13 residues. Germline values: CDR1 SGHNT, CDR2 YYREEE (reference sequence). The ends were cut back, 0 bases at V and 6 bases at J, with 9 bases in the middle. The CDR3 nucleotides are TGTGCCAGCAGCTTGGCGGGGGTGGATGGCTACACCTTC. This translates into CASSLAGVDGYTF.

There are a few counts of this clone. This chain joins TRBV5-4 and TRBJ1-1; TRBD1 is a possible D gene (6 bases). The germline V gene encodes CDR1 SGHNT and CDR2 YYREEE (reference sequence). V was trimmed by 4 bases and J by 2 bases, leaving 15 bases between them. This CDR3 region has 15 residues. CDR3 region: CASSGRAGTNTEAFF. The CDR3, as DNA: TGTGCCAGCAGCGGACGAGCGGGGACAAACACTGAAGCTTTCTTT.

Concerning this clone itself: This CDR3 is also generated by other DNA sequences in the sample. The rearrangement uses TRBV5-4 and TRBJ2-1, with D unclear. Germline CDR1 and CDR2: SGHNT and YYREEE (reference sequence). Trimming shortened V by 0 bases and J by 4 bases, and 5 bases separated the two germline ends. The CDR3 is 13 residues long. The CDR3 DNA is TGTGCCAGCAGCTTGGGAGGTTACAATGAGCAGTTCTTC. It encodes CASSLGGYNEQFF.

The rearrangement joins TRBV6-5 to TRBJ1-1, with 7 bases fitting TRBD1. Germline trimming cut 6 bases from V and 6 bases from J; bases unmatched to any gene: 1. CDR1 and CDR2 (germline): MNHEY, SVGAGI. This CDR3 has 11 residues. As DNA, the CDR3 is TGTGCCAGCAGCAGGGGGGCTGAAGCTTTCTTT. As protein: CASSRGAEAFF.

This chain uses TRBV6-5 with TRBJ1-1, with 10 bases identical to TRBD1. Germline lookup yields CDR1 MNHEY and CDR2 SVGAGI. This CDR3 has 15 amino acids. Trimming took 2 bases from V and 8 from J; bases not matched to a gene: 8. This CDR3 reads CASSYGDRGRTEAFF. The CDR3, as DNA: TGTGCCAGCAGTTACGGAGACAGGGGGCGAACCGAAGCTTTCTTT.

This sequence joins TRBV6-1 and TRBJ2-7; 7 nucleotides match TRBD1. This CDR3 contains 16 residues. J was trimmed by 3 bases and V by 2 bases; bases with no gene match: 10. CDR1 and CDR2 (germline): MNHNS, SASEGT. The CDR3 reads CASSEMPSGQIYEQYF. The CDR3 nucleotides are TGTGCCAGCAGTGAAATGCCTTCGGGACAGATCTACGAGCAGTACTTC.

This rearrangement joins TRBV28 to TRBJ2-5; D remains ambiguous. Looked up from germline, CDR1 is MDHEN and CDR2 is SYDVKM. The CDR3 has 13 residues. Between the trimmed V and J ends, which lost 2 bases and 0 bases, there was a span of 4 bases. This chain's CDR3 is CASSLGDQETQYF. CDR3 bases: TGTGCCAGCAGTTTAGGGGACCAAGAGACCCAGTACTTC.

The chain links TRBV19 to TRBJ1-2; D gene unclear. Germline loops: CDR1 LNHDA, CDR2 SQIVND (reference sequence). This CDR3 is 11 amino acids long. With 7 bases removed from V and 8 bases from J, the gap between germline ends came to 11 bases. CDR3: CASTGRAGYTF. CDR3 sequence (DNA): TGTGCCAGTACCGGTAGGGCCGGCTACACCTTC.

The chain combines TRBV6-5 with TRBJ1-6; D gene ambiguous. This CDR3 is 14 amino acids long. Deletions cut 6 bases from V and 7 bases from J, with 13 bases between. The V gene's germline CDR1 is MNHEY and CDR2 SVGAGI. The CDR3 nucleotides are TGTGCCAGCAGATCCCCAGCATTAAATTCACCCCTCCACTTT. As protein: CASRSPALNSPLHF.

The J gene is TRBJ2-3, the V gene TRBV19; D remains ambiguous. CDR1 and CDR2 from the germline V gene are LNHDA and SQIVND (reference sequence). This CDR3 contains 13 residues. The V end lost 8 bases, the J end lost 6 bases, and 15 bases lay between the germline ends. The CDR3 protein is CASSKPGTDTQYF. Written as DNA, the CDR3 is TGTGCCAGTTCGAAACCCGGTACGGATACGCAGTATTTT.

The CDR3 here is CASSREWGADGYTF. The DNA of the CDR3 is TGTGCCAGCAGTCGCGAGTGGGGCGCGGATGGCTACACCTTC. This chain links TRBV6-6 with TRBJ1-2, with D possibly TRBD1 on 5 matching bases. Germline V lookup: CDR1 MNHNY, CDR2 SVGAGI (reference sequence). This CDR3 has 14 amino acids. Trimming took 5 bases from V and 6 from J, leaving 16 bases between them.

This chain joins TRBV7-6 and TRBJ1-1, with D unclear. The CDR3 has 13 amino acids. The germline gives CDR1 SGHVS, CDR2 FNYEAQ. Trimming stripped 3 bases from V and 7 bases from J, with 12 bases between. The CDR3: CASSLGGTLEAFF. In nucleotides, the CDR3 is TGTGCCAGCAGCTTGGGAGGAACCCTTGAAGCTTTCTTT.

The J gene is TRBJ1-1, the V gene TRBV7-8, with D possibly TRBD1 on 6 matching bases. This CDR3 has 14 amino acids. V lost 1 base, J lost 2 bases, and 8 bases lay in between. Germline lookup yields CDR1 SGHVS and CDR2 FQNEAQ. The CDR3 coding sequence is TGTGCCAGCAGCTTAGGGACAGCCAACACTGAAGCTTTCTTT. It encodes CASSLGTANTEAFF.

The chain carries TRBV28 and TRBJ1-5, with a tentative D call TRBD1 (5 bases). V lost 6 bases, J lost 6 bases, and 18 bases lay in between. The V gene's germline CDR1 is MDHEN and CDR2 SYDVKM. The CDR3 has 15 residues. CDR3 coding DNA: TGTGCCAGCAGGGGGAGTAGGGGCATGGGTCAGCCCCAGCATTTT. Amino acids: CASRGSRGMGQPQHF. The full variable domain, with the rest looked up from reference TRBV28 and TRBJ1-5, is DVKVTQSSRYLVKRTGEKVFLECVQDMDHENMFWYRQDPGLGLRLIYFSYDVKMKEKGDIPEGYSVSREKKERFSLILESASTNQTSMYLCASRGSRGMGQPQHFGDGTRLSIL.

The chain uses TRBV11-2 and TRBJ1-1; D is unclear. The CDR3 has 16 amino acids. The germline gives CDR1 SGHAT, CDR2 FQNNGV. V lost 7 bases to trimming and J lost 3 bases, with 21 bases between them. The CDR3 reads CASNSNGRRLDTEAFF. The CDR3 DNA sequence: TGTGCCAGCAACTCCAACGGACGGCGGTTGGACACTGAAGCTTTCTTT.

This CDR3 is CATGGRAGELFF. CDR3 DNA sequence: TGTGCCACTGGGGGTCGGGCCGGGGAGCTGTTTTTT. The chain joins TRBV11-3 to TRBJ2-2, with D perhaps matching TRBD1 or TRBD2 (5 bases each). The CDR3 covers 12 residues. Trimming took 10 bases from V and 6 from J, leaving 12 bases between them. CDR1 and CDR2 from the germline V gene are SGHNT and YENEEA.

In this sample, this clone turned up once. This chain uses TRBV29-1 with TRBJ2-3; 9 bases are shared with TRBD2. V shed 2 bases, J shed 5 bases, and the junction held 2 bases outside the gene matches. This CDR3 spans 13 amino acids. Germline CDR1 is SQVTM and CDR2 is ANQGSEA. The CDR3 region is CSVEKAGGDTQYF. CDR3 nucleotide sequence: TGCAGCGTTGAAAAAGCGGGGGGAGATACGCAGTATTTT.

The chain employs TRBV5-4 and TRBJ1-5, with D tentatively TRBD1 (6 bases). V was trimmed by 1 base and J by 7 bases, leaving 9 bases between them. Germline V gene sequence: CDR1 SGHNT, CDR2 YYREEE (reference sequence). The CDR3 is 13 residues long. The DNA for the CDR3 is TGTGCCAGCAGCTTGTGGGGGGGCCAGCCCCAGCATTTT. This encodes CASSLWGGQPQHF. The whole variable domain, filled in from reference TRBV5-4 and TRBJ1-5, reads ETGVTQSPTHLIKTRGQQVTLRCSSQSGHNTVSWYQQALGQGPQFIFQYYREEENGRGNFPPRFSGLQFPNYSSELNVNALELDDSALYLCASSLWGGQPQHFGDGTRLSIL.

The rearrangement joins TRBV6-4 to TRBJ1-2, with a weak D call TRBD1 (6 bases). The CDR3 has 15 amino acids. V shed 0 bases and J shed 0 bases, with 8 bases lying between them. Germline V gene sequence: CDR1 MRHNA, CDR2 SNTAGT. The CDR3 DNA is TGTGCCAGCAGTGACTCGGGGGGCCCTAACTATGGCTACACCTTC. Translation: CASSDSGGPNYGYTF.

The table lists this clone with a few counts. In DNA form, the CDR3 reads TGTGCCAGCATCTCCGGGACAGTAGAAACTGAAGCTTTCTTT. It codes for CASISGTVETEAFF. This chain joins TRBV28 and TRBJ1-1, with 7 bases matching TRBD1. CDR1 is MDHEN, CDR2 SYDVKM, per germline. Germline trimming cut 7 bases from V and 5 bases from J; bases unmatched to any gene: 10. The CDR3 has 14 amino acids.

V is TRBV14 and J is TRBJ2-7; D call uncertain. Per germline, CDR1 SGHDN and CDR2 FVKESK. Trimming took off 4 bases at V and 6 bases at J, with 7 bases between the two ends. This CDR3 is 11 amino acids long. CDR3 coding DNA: TGTGCCAGCAGCCTCGGGTTCGAGCAGTACTTC. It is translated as CASSLGFEQYF.

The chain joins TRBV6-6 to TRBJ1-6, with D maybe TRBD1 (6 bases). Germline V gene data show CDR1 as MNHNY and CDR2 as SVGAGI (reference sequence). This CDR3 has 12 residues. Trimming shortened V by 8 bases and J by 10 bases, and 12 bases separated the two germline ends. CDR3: CASQSGESPLHF. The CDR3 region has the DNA TGTGCCAGCCAATCAGGGGAATCACCCCTCCACTTT.

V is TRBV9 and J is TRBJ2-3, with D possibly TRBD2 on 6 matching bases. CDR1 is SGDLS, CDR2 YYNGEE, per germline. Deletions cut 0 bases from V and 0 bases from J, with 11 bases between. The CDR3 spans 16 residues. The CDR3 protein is CASSVEGGASTDTQYF. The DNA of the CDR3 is TGTGCCAGCAGCGTAGAGGGCGGGGCTAGCACAGATACGCAGTATTTT. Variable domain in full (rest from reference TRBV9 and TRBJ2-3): DSGVTQTPKHLITATGQRVTLRCSPRSGDLSVYWYQQSLDQGLQFLIQYYNGEERAKGNILERFSAQQFPDLHSELNLSSLELGDSALYFCASSVEGGASTDTQYFGPGTRLTVL.

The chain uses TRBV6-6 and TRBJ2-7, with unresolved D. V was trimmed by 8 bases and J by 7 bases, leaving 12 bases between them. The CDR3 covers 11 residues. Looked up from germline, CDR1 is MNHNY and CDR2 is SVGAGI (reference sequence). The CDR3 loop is CASSPAWEQYF. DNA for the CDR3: TGTGCCAGCTCCCCGGCCTGGGAGCAGTACTTC.